These 10 T cell receptor beta chains were sequenced from one sample in a study of tumor-infiltrating lymphocytes in oesophageal squamous cell carcinoma. Via MiXCR, TCRdb re-called the reads, giving one row per CDR3 protein. The sample consists of 12,000 or so distinct CDR3 sequences, nearly 60% of them appearing once. The source material was blood. These receptor sequences come from a female donor with esophageal squamous cell carcinoma.

In this sample, this clonotype turned up once. The rearrangement joins TRBV12-3 or TRBV12-4 to TRBJ1-2; D remains ambiguous. The CDR3 extends over 12 amino acids. Trimming pared 6 bases from V and 4 bases from J, leaving 9 bases between. The CDR3 DNA is TGTGCCAGCAGCCCGGAGACCTATGGCTACACCTTC. It encodes CASSPETYGYTF.

This clonotype came up a few times. The V and J genes are TRBV7-3 and TRBJ2-5; the match to TRBD2 covers 8 bases. The better agreement between TRBJ2-1 and the DNA end casts doubt on the J call. CDR1 is SGHTA and CDR2 is FQGTGA in the germline V gene. The CDR3 runs 14 residues. The CDR3 DNA is TGTGCCAGCAGCTTAGGGACTAGCTACAATGAGCAGTTCTTC. Protein sequence: CASSLGTSYNEQFF.

This clonotype has only a few counts. The chain joins TRBV5-1 to TRBJ2-3; TRBD1 agrees at 8 bases. Germline V lookup: CDR1 SGHRS, CDR2 YFSETQ. Trimming took 5 bases from V and 2 from J; bases not matched to a gene: 7. This CDR3 has 15 residues. Here the CDR3 DNA reads TGCGCCAGCAGGCCCGGGACAGGTAACACAGATACGCAGTATTTT. Amino acids: CASRPGTGNTDTQYF.

Concerning this clonotype: The final CDR3 position lacks the conserved phenylalanine or tryptophan, pointing to a likely read error. The DNA is omitted, as the CDR3 cannot be located on it reliably, and the CDR3 follows TCRdb's listing. This sequence joins TRBV28 and TRBJ1-1. Germline V CDR1 and CDR2: MDHEN, SYDVKM. A total of 17 residues make up the CDR3, ends included. The CDR3: CARCYKGSSLLPSILVM.

V and J are TRBV28 and TRBJ2-5, with 7 nucleotides matching TRBD1. CDR1 and CDR2 (germline): MDHEN, SYDVKM. After removal of 2 bases from V and 7 bases from J, the junction contained 10 bases not matched to a gene. The CDR3 consists of 15 residues. The CDR3 is CASSLMRQGTGTQYF. CDR3 DNA sequence: TGTGCCAGCAGTTTAATGAGACAGGGAACAGGGACCCAGTACTTC.

This chain uses TRBV7-8 with TRBJ2-5, with D uncertain. This CDR3 is 13 amino acids long. CDR1 SGHVS and CDR2 FQNEAQ come from the germline V gene. V lost 5 bases and J 6 bases, leaving 13 bases between the germline ends. CDR3 in amino acids: CASSLVQQQTQYF. In DNA form, the CDR3 reads TGTGCCAGCAGCCTCGTACAGCAACAGACCCAGTACTTC.

This clonotype is a singleton in its sample. This chain connects TRBV28 to TRBJ1-2; no clear D. V was trimmed by 7 bases and J by 7 bases, leaving 19 bases between them. CDR1 and CDR2 (germline): MDHEN, SYDVKM. CDR3 length equals 14 residues. The CDR3 DNA reads as TGTGCCAGCATCGGACGCGCGAGAAGGCCTGGCTACACCTTC. It encodes CASIGRARRPGYTF.

As to this clonotype: Relative to the germline gene, one junction end is altered; a read error may explain this. The V and J genes are TRBV7-6 and TRBJ1-6; 8 nucleotides line up with TRBD1. Germline-derived CDR1 and CDR2 are SGHVS and FNYEAQ. The CDR3 totals 14 residues. The CDR3, as DNA: TGTGCCAGCAGCTCCGGGACAGGAGAGGAGACCCAGTACTTT. Its protein is CASSSGTGEETQYF.

The chain uses TRBV27 and TRBJ2-1; D is possibly TRBD1 or TRBD2 (5 bases each). The end of the DNA fits TRBJ2-5 better, so the J call may be wrong. Per the germline V gene, CDR1 is MNHEY and CDR2 is SMNVEV (reference sequence). The CDR3 totals 15 residues. The CDR3: CASSPNGGVPETQYF. CDR3 sequence (DNA): TGTGCCAGCAGTCCCAATGGGGGAGTACCTGAGACCCAGTACTTC.

Comments on this clonotype: The missing conserved phenylalanine or tryptophan at the end of this CDR3 makes a read error likely. No DNA is shown, since the ends of the CDR3 on it are uncertain; the CDR3 is the one TCRdb lists. The chain combines TRBV7-2 with TRBJ2-3; TRBD2, the table's D call, was not compared with the DNA. Germline-derived CDR1 and CDR2 are SGHTA and FQGNSA. The CDR3 spans 15 amino acids, including both terminal residues. Here the CDR3 reads CASSYGRDYEQYFGP.